This TCR beta chain was sequenced for a study of lymphopenia after photon versus proton radiotherapy. Points from the study as a whole: Larger post-nadir TCR diversity loss correlated inversely with survival in deceased patients. After the lymphocyte nadir, photon-treated repertoires showed oligoclonal expansion, especially of CD8+ Temra cells. Photon-treated patients lost naive T cells and TCR diversity; proton-treated stayed stable.

This CDR3 contains 10 residues. The ends were cut back, 6 bases at V and 2 bases at J, with 1 base in the middle. CDR1 SEHNR and CDR2 FQNEAQ come from the germline V gene (reference sequence). A word on this clone: Its specificity is unknown.

Profiling relied on immunoSEQ multiplex PCR, and the TCRdb table lists in-frame clones only, not all of them. This sample has some 30,000 clones; roughly nine tenths occur once, and the top ten carry about 6.3%. The chain employs TRBV7-9 and TRBJ1-1; D is uncertain. The receptor comes from a woman aged 70-85 years with pancreatic cancer. Some clones in this sample may be carry-over from other donors' samples. Material: peripheral blood, obtained from a patient treated with proton-based radiotherapy. CDR3 bases: TGTGCCAGCAGTAACACTGAAGCTTTCTTT. It encodes CASSNTEAFF.